This TCR beta chain was recovered during a study of cytotoxic CD8 clonotypes in ibrutinib-treated CLL. Data came from immunoSEQ multiplex PCR; TCRdb stores just in-frame clones and leaves some out. Of over 70,000 clones in the sample, roughly 80% were seen once. This clone has just one count. This clonotype was obtained from a human donor with chronic lymphocytic leukemia. The sample was PBMCs, taken after 12 months of ibrutinib treatment.

CDR3 region: CASSLQDEAFF. CDR3 nucleotide sequence: TGTGCCAGCAGTTTACAGGATGAAGCTTTCTTT. The gene calls are TRBV6-4 and TRBJ1-1; possibly TRBD1 for D (5 bases). The V end lost 5 bases, the J end lost 7 bases, and 8 bases lay between the germline ends. In germline, CDR1 is MRHNA, CDR2 SNTAGT. This CDR3 has 11 residues.